Given below is one T cell receptor (beta chain) in context. Its antigen remains undetermined. No quality values exist for individual bases; no much larger clone is one base distant. The data are from a study of blood T cell repertoires in COVID-19 (dated by TCRdb to about 2020). In terms of the full investigation: Collaborator samples came from the United States, Italy and Spain and covered acute and convalescent phases of COVID-19. Where HLA class I and class II types were available, the types were taken from metadata supplied by the sample provider, not from assay-based typing. The samples were drawn from the first 160 participants of the ongoing ImmuneRACE study and from roughly 1,300 subjects provided by 6 global collaborators. Nearly every sample came with metadata listing a de-identified subject ID, COVID-19 status, age in years and sex. Deeply sampled blood TCRbeta repertoires from subjects exposed to, actively infected with, or recovered from COVID-19 were included in the dataset. A freely available public database, intended as a resource for researchers studying the immune response to SARS-CoV-2, is where the repertoires were released. The prospective study material was composed of cDNA or gDNA derived from T cells, B-cell-depleted T cells, or PBMCs. Here is what the overall study found, with its caveats: The amount of clinical and demographic metadata varied by source and participant and was provided uncurated.

The immunoSEQ Assay, a bias-controlled multiplex PCR, was used to amplify TCRbeta CDR3 regions from genomic DNA. The authors processed their data as follows. Nucleated cell counts per sample were estimated from amplification of reference gene primers within the assay. To quantify the absolute abundance of each unique TCRbeta CDR3 rearrangement, sequence reads were collapsed and filtered. For each sample, productive Simpson clonality was calculated by taking the square root of Simpson's diversity index across productive rearrangements. Not all clones reach the TCRdb copy of this immuneACCESS table, which keeps in-frame sequences only. Checked studies attribute under half of the gap to unresolved V genes and leave the rest unexplained. V and J calls and clone size come straight from that table; D and trimming were deduced from the DNA. The sample records tens of thousands of clones, 65% to 90% of which are singletons. Around 7% of the sample goes to the ten largest clones.

At one collaborating source in Seattle, patients were enrolled during active infection and were followed longitudinally through the course of disease. Each collaborating institution followed its own protocols to collect whole blood in K2EDTA tubes. For TCRbeta analysis, collaborators shipped samples as frozen whole blood, isolated PBMCs, or DNA extracted from either of those sample types. The TCR comes from a man aged 25 to 40 with COVID-19, enrolled during active disease. Sequencing used peripheral blood.

The nucleotide sequence is TGTGCCAGCAGCTCTCTCGGGACAGGCCAAGAGACCCAGTACTTC. It specifies CASSSLGTGQETQYF. This chain is built from TRBV7-2 and TRBJ2-5, and 8 junctional nucleotides match TRBD1. V and J are trimmed by 4 bases and 1 base, and the gene matches miss 5 bases of the junction. The germline V gene sets CDR1 to SGHTA and CDR2 to FQGNSA. The CDR3 contains 15 residues, cysteine and phenylalanine counted. Just the 45-base CDR3 DNA is kept, in frame starting at base 1.